The rows below give T cell receptor beta chains drawn from one sample of a study of identical twins. MiXCR, applied by TCRdb to the 5' RACE reads, yields one record per CDR3 protein. This repertoire shows a few hundred thousand distinct CDR3 sequences, less than 9% found once; its top ten account for around 2.1%. In addition, the sample was reused for a study of yellow fever vaccine responses in identical twins.

Sequenced material: memory (CD45RO+) T cells sorted from blood. The receptors shown here come from a woman between 18 and 30 years old in good health. CDR3s include the opening cysteine and the closing phenylalanine or tryptophan. Fields, in order: J gene, V gene, D gene, clone size, CDR3 DNA, CDR3 protein. A D gene is named only where the DNA matches it firmly. Clone size, where shown, is once, few, many, or a class for clones that have expanded.

J: TRBJ1-4; V: TRBV4-2; D: NA; size: few; DNA: TGTGCCAGCAGCCAAGATGGGACAACAACTAATGAAAAACTGTTTTTT; CDR3: CASSQDGTTTNEKLFF
J: TRBJ2-2; V: TRBV2; D: NA; size: NA; DNA: TGTGCCAGCAGTGAGCAGACCAGCGGCAGCGGGGAGCTGTTTTTT; CDR3: CASSEQTSGSGELFF
J: TRBJ2-7; V: TRBV5-8; D: TRBD1; size: NA; DNA: TGTGCCAGCAGCTTGGGGGGGACAGGAACCTACGAGCAGTACTTC; CDR3: CASSLGGTGTYEQYF
J: TRBJ2-1; V: TRBV6-4; D: TRBD2; size: many; DNA: TGTGCCAGCAGTCATACCGGGACTAGCGGGGCGAATGAGCAGTTCTTC; CDR3: CASSHTGTSGANEQFF
J: TRBJ2-2; V: TRBV29-1; D: NA; size: many; DNA: TGCAGCGTCACACAGGGGGGGGACACCGGGGAGCTGTTTTTT; CDR3: CSVTQGGDTGELFF
J: TRBJ2-5; V: TRBV14; D: TRBD2; size: many; DNA: TGTGCCAGCAGCCAATCAGCGGGAGGACGCGAGACCCAGTACTTC; CDR3: CASSQSAGGRETQYF
J: TRBJ2-5; V: TRBV20-1; D: TRBD1; size: NA; DNA: TGCAGTGCTAGGACAGGGAGCGAGACCCAGTACTTC; CDR3: CSARTGSETQYF
J: TRBJ1-1; V: TRBV10-3; D: TRBD1; size: NA; DNA: TGTGCCATCCAAACAGGGGAGAACACTGAAGCTTTCTTT; CDR3: CAIQTGENTEAFF
J: TRBJ2-1; V: TRBV20-1; D: NA; size: NA; DNA: TGCAGTGCTAAGGGCCCAGGGGTGAATGAGCAGTTCTTC; CDR3: CSAKGPGVNEQFF
J: TRBJ2-2; V: TRBV5-4; D: TRBD1; size: many; DNA: TGTGCCAGCAGCCTTAGGGCAGGGGGCGCGACCGGGGAGCTGTTTTTT; CDR3: CASSLRAGGATGELFF
J: TRBJ2-3; V: TRBV6-1; D: TRBD2; size: few; DNA: TGTGCCGCCCGGGACGGGAGGGCAGATACGCAGTATTTT; CDR3: CAARDGRADTQYF
J: TRBJ2-7; V: TRBV3-1; D: NA; size: NA; DNA: TGTGCCAGCAGAGGGGACCACGAGCAGTACTTC; CDR3: CASRGDHEQYF
J: TRBJ1-2; V: TRBV20-1; D: NA; size: NA; DNA: TGCAGTGCTAGTCGGGGTTCGGATGGCTACACCTTC; CDR3: CSASRGSDGYTF
J: TRBJ2-7; V: TRBV20-1; D: TRBD2; size: many; DNA: TGCAGTGCTAGAGATAAGGAGGGACTAGCCCCCTACGAGCAGTACTTC; CDR3: CSARDKEGLAPYEQYF
J: TRBJ2-2; V: TRBV20-1; D: TRBD2; size: NA; DNA: TGCAGTGCTAGAGCGGGAGGACGCACCGGGGAGCTGTTTTTT; CDR3: CSARAGGRTGELFF
J: TRBJ2-7; V: TRBV12-3/TRBV12-4; D: TRBD2; size: NA; DNA: TGTGCCAGCAGCCCGGGACTAGCGGCGTCCGAGCAGTACTTC; CDR3: CASSPGLAASEQYF
J: TRBJ1-1; V: TRBV18; D: NA; size: NA; DNA: TGTGCCAGCTCACCAGTGGCAGGCACTGAAGCTTTCTTT; CDR3: CASSPVAGTEAFF
J: TRBJ2-7; V: TRBV10-1; D: TRBD2; size: NA; DNA: TGCGCCAGCAGTGAAGCGGGAACCCTTGAGCAGTACTTC; CDR3: CASSEAGTLEQYF
J: TRBJ2-5; V: TRBV6-1; D: TRBD2; size: many; DNA: TGTGCCAGCGCCAGACGGGAGGCCCAAGAGACCCAGTACTTC; CDR3: CASARREAQETQYF
J: TRBJ2-1; V: TRBV12-3/TRBV12-4; D: NA; size: few; DNA: TGTGTCAGTTTATTGGTTTCACTCTACAATGAGCAGTTCTTC; CDR3: CVSLLVSLYNEQFF
J: TRBJ1-2; V: TRBV19; D: NA; size: NA; DNA: TGTGCCAGTAGTGTATCTACAGTCTATGGCTACACCTTC; CDR3: CASSVSTVYGYTF
J: TRBJ1-1; V: TRBV5-1; D: NA; size: many; DNA: TGCGCCAGCAGCTTGAAGTCCGGGAACACTGAAGCTTTCTTT; CDR3: CASSLKSGNTEAFF
J: TRBJ1-4; V: TRBV5-1; D: NA; size: few; DNA: TGCGCCAGCAGCTTGTGGGGGCCTAGTGAAAAACTGTTTTTT; CDR3: CASSLWGPSEKLFF
J: TRBJ2-5; V: TRBV10-3; D: TRBD1; size: many; DNA: TGTGCCATCAGTGGGACAGGGATGGAAGAGACCCAGTACTTC; CDR3: CAISGTGMEETQYF
J: TRBJ2-5; V: TRBV28; D: TRBD2; size: NA; DNA: TGTGCCAGCAGTTTGGTTATAGGAGGGACTAGCGGGGGGGCTACGGAGACCCAGTACTTC; CDR3: CASSLVIGGTSGGATETQYF
J: TRBJ2-7; V: TRBV7-2; D: NA; size: few; DNA: TGTGCCAGCAGCTTAGTATCGCACAGCTCAAGCGAGCAGTACTTC; CDR3: CASSLVSHSSSEQYF
J: TRBJ2-7; V: TRBV4-1; D: NA; size: few; DNA: TGCGCCAGCAGCCAAGATTTTCGGGGGCGTCGATCCTACGAGCAGTACTTC; CDR3: CASSQDFRGRRSYEQYF
J: TRBJ1-5; V: TRBV12-3/TRBV12-4; D: TRBD1; size: few; DNA: TGTGCCAGCAGTTTCTCGGGGACAGGGGTTAGCAATCAGCCCCAGCATTTT; CDR3: CASSFSGTGVSNQPQHF
J: TRBJ2-2; V: TRBV24-1; D: TRBD1; size: NA; DNA: TGTGCCACCAGTGATTTAGCACCAGGACAGGGGATCACCGGGGAGCTGTTTTTT; CDR3: CATSDLAPGQGITGELFF
J: TRBJ1-1; V: TRBV28; D: NA; size: NA; DNA: TGTGCCAGCAGTTTATGGGCAGGGACGGCTTTCTTT; CDR3: CASSLWAGTAFF
J: TRBJ1-5; V: TRBV12-3/TRBV12-4; D: NA; size: many; DNA: TGTGCCAGCAGTTTAGGGTTTCGGACAACTAGCAATCAGCCCCAGCATTTT; CDR3: CASSLGFRTTSNQPQHF
J: TRBJ2-3; V: TRBV6-2/TRBV6-3; D: NA; size: NA; DNA: TGTGCCAGCACTAAGGGAGGTGGGCCTAGCACAGATACGCAGTATTTT; CDR3: CASTKGGGPSTDTQYF
J: TRBJ2-1; V: TRBV20-1; D: TRBD2; size: few; DNA: TGCAGTGCTAGAGCGGCTAGCGGGAGTCGGGGCTACAATGAGCAGTTCTTC; CDR3: CSARAASGSRGYNEQFF
J: TRBJ2-3; V: TRBV20-1; D: TRBD2; size: many; DNA: TGCAGTGCTAGAGATCTTAGCGGGAGCCCAGATACGCAGTATTTT; CDR3: CSARDLSGSPDTQYF
J: TRBJ2-7; V: TRBV5-1; D: TRBD2; size: many; DNA: TGCGCCAGCAGCCACCCTAGCGGGGGCTCCTACGAGCAGTACTTC; CDR3: CASSHPSGGSYEQYF
J: TRBJ1-2; V: TRBV4-1; D: NA; size: NA; DNA: TGCGCCAGCAGATCAACTCGCAGGGAAAACTATGGCTACACCTTC; CDR3: CASRSTRRENYGYTF
J: TRBJ2-7; V: TRBV19; D: NA; size: NA; DNA: TGTGCCAGTAGTGGACCGGACGGGGGCTCCTACGAGCAGTACTTC; CDR3: CASSGPDGGSYEQYF
J: TRBJ2-1; V: TRBV27; D: NA; size: few; DNA: TGTGCCAGCACCCCCAAAGGGCCTAGCTCCTACAATGAGCAGTTCTTC; CDR3: CASTPKGPSSYNEQFF
J: TRBJ2-2; V: TRBV28; D: TRBD2; size: NA; DNA: TGTGCCAGCAACCCCGGGACTAGCGGCCCCGGGGAGCTGTTTTTT; CDR3: CASNPGTSGPGELFF